This TCR beta chain was sequenced in a study of long-term antiretroviral therapy in people with HIV. Regarding the study as a whole: Comparison with controls showed narrower CDR3 length ranges in HIV repertoires. Post-treatment diversity went higher with ART but stayed below transplant donor controls. Pre-ART expanded clones dominated the repertoire at every time point.

Treatment locations for all participants with HIV were in the United States. This CDR3 has 14 amino acids. The junction had 4 bases not matched to a gene; V was cut back by 2 bases and J by 5 bases. CDR1 and CDR2 (germline): MDHEN, SYDVKM. This clone was counted once. Antigen unknown. The assay, immunoSEQ v3.0, was run at survey level. The method was immunoSEQ multiplex PCR; TCRdb's version includes in-frame clones alone and lacks a portion of them. In the table there are fewer than 30,000 clones, approximately 83% of which are singletons. This chain links TRBV28 with TRBJ2-3; 7 bases are shared with TRBD2. The sequences come from unsorted PBMCs, collected 0.7 years before starting antiretroviral therapy. The source is a man aged 30 to 45 with HIV. CDR3 coding DNA: TGTGCCAGCAGTTTAGCGGGAGAGGGAGATACGCAGTATTTT. It encodes CASSLAGEGDTQYF.